Below, 17 T cell receptor beta chains from the same sample are listed, as sequenced in a study of T cells in Graves' hyperthyroidism and ophthalmopathy. The TCR beta CDR3 regions underwent amplification using RNA transcripts as the source. First-round RT-PCR with HTBI primers amplified the TCR CDR3 region. MiXCR, run by TCRdb on the multiplex PCR reads, gives a single entry per CDR3 protein. This table holds 100,000 to 130,000 distinct CDR3 sequences, about 16% found once. The sequenced sample was blood. The receptors here all came from a woman in her forties or fifties with Graves' hyperthyroidism.

This clonotype was recorded at least ten times. This chain links TRBV28 with TRBJ2-6; D ambiguous. This CDR3 has 13 amino acids. Trimming pared 8 bases from V and 0 bases from J, leaving 5 bases between. CDR1 is MDHEN and CDR2 is SYDVKM in the germline V gene. CDR3 sequence reads: CASVSSGANVLTF. The CDR3 nucleotides are TGTGCCAGCGTATCCTCTGGGGCCAACGTCCTGACTTTC.

This clonotype was recorded many times. The chain carries TRBV11-1 and TRBJ2-1; 14 positions match TRBD2. The ends lost 4 bases at V and 7 bases at J; junction bases unmatched: 3. Germline loops: CDR1 SGHAT, CDR2 FQDESV (reference sequence). The CDR3 has 15 residues. This CDR3 is CASSSGTSGGNEQFF. CDR3 DNA: TGTGCCAGCAGCTCCGGGACTAGCGGGGGTAATGAGCAGTTCTTC.

This clonotype was observed many times. This sequence joins TRBV7-3 and TRBJ2-7; TRBD2 is a possible D gene (5 bases). Germline loops: CDR1 SGHTA, CDR2 FQGTGA. This CDR3 is built from 15 residues. Deletions cut 4 bases from V and 2 bases from J, with 15 bases between. DNA for the CDR3: TGTGCCAGCAGCTGGATCTCCGGGATAACCTACGAGCAGTACGTC. Its translation is CASSWISGITYEQYV.

V and J are TRBV11-3 and TRBJ2-3; D is unresolved. Per germline, CDR1 SGHNT and CDR2 YENEEA. Between the trimmed V and J ends, which lost 4 bases and 1 base, there was a span of 12 bases. CDR3 length: 15 amino acids. CDR3 sequence reads: CASSSGPSRTDTQYF. As DNA, the CDR3 is TGTGCCAGCAGCTCCGGCCCATCTCGCACAGATACGCAGTATTTT. Combining the CDR3 with reference TRBV11-3 and TRBJ2-3 gives the whole variable domain EAGVVQSPRYKIIEKKQPVAFWCNPISGHNTLYWYLQNLGQGPELLIRYENEEAVDDSQLPKDRFSAERLKGVDSTLKIQPAELGDSAVYLCASSSGPSRTDTQYFGPGTRLTVL.

As for this clonotype: Mismatch with germline at one junction end may stem from a read error. The rearrangement links TRBV20-1 to TRBJ2-5; TRBD2 agrees at 14 bases. The V gene's germline CDR1 is DFQATT and CDR2 SNEGSKA (reference sequence). CDR3 size: 16 residues. This CDR3 reads CGASGPGLAGVETQYF. CDR3 sequence (DNA): TGCGGTGCTAGTGGGCCGGGACTAGCGGGAGTAGAGACCCAGTACTTC.

Only a few counts were recorded for this clonotype. The chain is built from TRBV19 and TRBJ2-2; 7 bases line up with TRBD2. The V segment lost 5 bases and the J segment 1 base; nucleotides outside the gene matches: 10. Germline V gene lookup returns CDR1 LNHDA and CDR2 SQIVND (reference sequence). The CDR3 loop spans 17 amino acids. The CDR3 reads CASSVRPSGENTGELFF. The DNA of the CDR3 is TGTGCCAGTAGTGTCCGACCTAGCGGTGAGAACACCGGGGAGCTGTTTTTT. Combining the CDR3 with reference TRBV19 and TRBJ2-2 gives the whole variable domain DGGITQSPKYLFRKEGQNVTLSCEQNLNHDAMYWYRQDPGQGLRLIYYSQIVNDFQKGDIAEGYSVSREKKESFPLTVTSAQKNPTAFYLCASSVRPSGENTGELFFGEGSRLTVL.

This clonotype was seen ten or more times. The chain links TRBV5-4 to TRBJ2-5; TRBD1 or TRBD2 may be the D gene (5 bases each). In germline, CDR1 is SGHNT, CDR2 YYREEE (reference sequence). The V end was cut by 3 bases, the J end by 2 bases, with 14 bases between. The CDR3 is 15 amino acids. The CDR3 protein is CASSSGSGQQETQYF. In DNA form, the CDR3 reads TGTGCCAGCAGCTCTGGTTCGGGGCAGCAAGAGACCCAGTACTTC. The whole variable domain, remainder taken from reference TRBV5-4 and TRBJ2-5, is ETGVTQSPTHLIKTRGQQVTLRCSSQSGHNTVSWYQQALGQGPQFIFQYYREEENGRGNFPPRFSGLQFPNYSSELNVNALELDDSALYLCASSSGSGQQETQYFGPGTRLLVL.

This clonotype was observed many times. The chain has TRBV28 and TRBJ2-7; D gene unclear. V lost 4 bases and J lost 2, with 12 bases in between. The CDR3 covers 14 residues. CDR1 and CDR2 from the germline V gene are MDHEN and SYDVKM. CDR3 nucleotides: TGTGCCAGCAGTTCTTCCAGGAACACCTACGAGCAGTACTTC. Protein product: CASSSSRNTYEQYF.

This clonotype was seen at least ten times. The rearrangement links TRBV7-8 to TRBJ2-5; a weak D match, TRBD2 (5 bases). Trimming cost V 1 base and J 4 bases, with 10 bases left between them. CDR3 length: 14 residues. Germline CDR1 and CDR2: SGHVS and FQNEAQ. CDR3 in amino acids: CASSLELAAETQYF. DNA of the CDR3: TGTGCCAGCAGCTTAGAGCTAGCCGCAGAGACCCAGTACTTC.

This clonotype was counted ten times or more. The chain recombines TRBV29-1 with TRBJ1-4, with TRBD1 as a possible D gene (5 bases). This CDR3 spans 13 amino acids. CDR1 is SQVTM and CDR2 is ANQGSEA in the germline V gene. V dropped 5 bases and J dropped 6 bases, with 13 bases sitting between them. In DNA, the CDR3 is TGCAGCGTTTTAAGGCAGGGTCATGAAAAACTGTTTTTT. Its translation: CSVLRQGHEKLFF.

This clonotype has at least ten counts. This rearrangement joins TRBV3-1 to TRBJ2-1, with 8 bases matching TRBD2. This CDR3 has 17 residues. Trimming cost V 4 bases and J 1 base; bases outside gene matches: 9. CDR1 and CDR2 from the germline V gene are LGHDT and YNNKEL (reference sequence). The CDR3 loop reads CASSPSVGRGSYNEQFF. The CDR3 DNA reads TGTGCCAGCAGCCCATCAGTCGGGAGGGGTTCCTACAATGAGCAGTTCTTC.

This clonotype was seen repeatedly, ten times or more. The V gene is TRBV2, the J gene TRBJ2-7, with D maybe TRBD2 (5 bases). The CDR3 runs to 12 residues. Trimming left V 7 bases short and J 3 bases short, with 10 bases between. Germline assignment: CDR1 SNHLY and CDR2 FYNNEI. The CDR3 sequence is CASTRVVYEQYF. As DNA, the CDR3 is TGTGCCAGCACGCGGGTCGTCTACGAGCAGTACTTC.

This clonotype was detected many times. The V and J genes are TRBV3-1 and TRBJ2-3; 10 nucleotides match TRBD1. The germline V gene encodes CDR1 LGHDT and CDR2 YNNKEL (reference sequence). The ends lost 4 bases at V and 0 bases at J; junction bases unmatched: 4. CDR3 length: 16 residues. CDR3 bases: TGTGCCAGCAGCCTCGGACAGGGGGGGAGCACAGATACGCAGTATTTT. Amino acids: CASSLGQGGSTDTQYF.

This clonotype came up many times. CDR3 region: CASSPVASEAFF. DNA of the CDR3: TGTGCCAGCAGCCCTGTGGCGTCTGAAGCTTTCTTT. This chain connects TRBV28 to TRBJ1-1; no firm D call. Germline CDR1 is MDHEN and CDR2 is SYDVKM. This CDR3 has 12 amino acids. V was shortened by 6 bases and J by 6 bases, with 11 bases between the two germline ends.

This clonotype has a count of ten or more. V usage is TRBV4-2 and J usage is TRBJ2-1; no firm D call. Germline values: CDR1 LGHNA, CDR2 YNFKEQ. The CDR3 contains 13 residues. Trimming took off 4 bases at V and 6 bases at J, with 10 bases between the two ends. CDR3 DNA: TGTGCCAGCAGCCCAGATAGGTCCAATGAGCAGTTCTTC. The encoded protein is CASSPDRSNEQFF.

This clonotype was seen only once. The chain is built from TRBV24-1 and TRBJ2-2, with a possible D match to TRBD2 (7 bases). The CDR3 loop spans 13 amino acids. V was pared by 9 bases and J by 7 bases, with 14 bases between. From germline, CDR1 is KGHDR and CDR2 SFDVKD. The CDR3 sequence: CATAGALIGELFF. DNA for the CDR3: TGTGCCACCGCGGGGGCTCTCATCGGGGAGCTGTTTTTT.

This clonotype was seen at least ten times. This chain connects TRBV28 to TRBJ2-4, with D perhaps TRBD2 (5 bases). This CDR3 spans 15 amino acids. V gave up 9 bases and J gave up 0 bases, with 15 bases separating them. Germline V CDR1 and CDR2: MDHEN, SYDVKM. DNA of the CDR3: TGTGCCAGACAAAGGAGGCGGAGAGCCAAAAACATTCAGTACTTC. Encoded protein: CARQRRRRAKNIQYF.